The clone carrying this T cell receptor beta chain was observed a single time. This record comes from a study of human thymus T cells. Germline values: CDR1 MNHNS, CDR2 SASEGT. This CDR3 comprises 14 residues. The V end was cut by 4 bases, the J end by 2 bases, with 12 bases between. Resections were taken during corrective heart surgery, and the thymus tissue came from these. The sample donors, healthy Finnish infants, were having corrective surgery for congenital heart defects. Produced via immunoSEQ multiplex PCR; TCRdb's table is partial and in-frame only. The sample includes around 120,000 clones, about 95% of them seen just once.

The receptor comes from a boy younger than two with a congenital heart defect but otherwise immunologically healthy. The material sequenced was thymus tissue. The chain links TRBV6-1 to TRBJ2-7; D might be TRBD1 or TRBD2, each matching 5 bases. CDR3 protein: CASSGRQTTYEQYF. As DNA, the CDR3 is TGTGCCAGCAGTGGCAGACAGACTACCTACGAGCAGTACTTC.